Following are 3 T cell receptor beta chains from one sample sequenced in a study of T cell repertoires in cytomegalovirus infection. Which antigens these TCRs recognize remains unknown. TCRdb re-called the reads through MiXCR, storing one row per CDR3 protein. Of over 25,000 distinct CDR3 sequences listed, 19% are singletons. Sample: CD8+ T cells from cultured PBMCs, taken from culture after CMV antigen stimulation. These receptors were taken from a human donor in good health (CMV status not recorded). Some clones in this sample may be carry-over from other donors' samples.

The sample holds a few counts of this clonotype. V and J are TRBV7-9 and TRBJ2-1; 9 nucleotides align to TRBD1. This CDR3 comprises 16 residues. Losses at the gene ends were 5 bases for V and 5 bases for J; bases not matched to a gene: 10. CDR1 and CDR2 from the germline V gene are SEHNR and FQNEAQ (reference sequence). CDR3 in amino acids: CASSPMGQGVHNEQFF. Written as DNA, the CDR3 is TGTGCCAGCAGCCCCATGGGACAGGGCGTACACAATGAGCAGTTCTTC.

This chain joins TRBV7-9 and TRBJ2-7; maybe TRBD1 (6 bases). Germline V gene sequence: CDR1 SEHNR, CDR2 FQNEAQ (reference sequence). This CDR3 has 15 residues. Trimming removed 7 bases from V and 5 bases from J, with 21 bases in between. DNA of the CDR3: TGTGCCAGCACCCCCAGGGGCAGGGAAATCCACGAGCAGTACTTC. Encoded protein: CASTPRGREIHEQYF.

This clonotype has just a few counts. The CDR3 DNA follows: TGTGCCAGCAGTCCTGCGGGGGGCTCCTACAATGAGCAGTTCTTC. Amino acids: CASSPAGGSYNEQFF. The chain carries TRBV6-6 and TRBJ2-1; 8 bases fit TRBD2. CDR1 is MNHNY, CDR2 SVGAGI, per germline (reference sequence). J lost 0 bases, V lost 5 bases, and 3 bases had no gene match. The CDR3 covers 15 residues.